The sequence of this T cell receptor (beta chain) was determined in a study of T cells after somatic rescue of genetic block. The protocol was immunoSEQ multiplex PCR, while the TCRdb copy is restricted to in-frame clones and leaves out a portion. The repertoire consists of more than 65,000 clones, with roughly 88% occurring once and the leading ten covering about 3%. The sequence was obtained from a man aged 25-40 years. The sequenced sample was peripheral blood mononuclear cells (PBMCs).

In nucleotides, the CDR3 is TGTGCCAGTAGACACCCGGGGGGCTACGAGCAGTACTTC. It specifies CASRHPGGYEQYF. The rearrangement uses TRBV19 and TRBJ2-7, with 7 bases identical to TRBD2. The V segment lost 6 bases and the J segment 3 bases; nucleotides outside the gene matches: 5. The CDR3 loop spans 13 amino acids. The V gene's germline CDR1 is LNHDA and CDR2 SQIVND (reference sequence).